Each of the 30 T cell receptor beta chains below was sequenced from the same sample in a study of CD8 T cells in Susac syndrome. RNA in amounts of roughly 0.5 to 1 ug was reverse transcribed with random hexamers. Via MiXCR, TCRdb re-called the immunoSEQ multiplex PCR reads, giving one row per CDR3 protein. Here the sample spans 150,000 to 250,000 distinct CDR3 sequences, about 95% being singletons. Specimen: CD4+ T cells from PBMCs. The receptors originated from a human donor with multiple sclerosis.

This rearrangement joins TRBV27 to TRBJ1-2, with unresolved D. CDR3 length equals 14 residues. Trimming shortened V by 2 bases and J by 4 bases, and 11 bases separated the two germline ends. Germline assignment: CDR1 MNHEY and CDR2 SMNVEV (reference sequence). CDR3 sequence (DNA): TGTGCCAGCAGTTTAAGGCCGAGTGCCTATGGCTACACCTTC. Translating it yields CASSLRPSAYGYTF.

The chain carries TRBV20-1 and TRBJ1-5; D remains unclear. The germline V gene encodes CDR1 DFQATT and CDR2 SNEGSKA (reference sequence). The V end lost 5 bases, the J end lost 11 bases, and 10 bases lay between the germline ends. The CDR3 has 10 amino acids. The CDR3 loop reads CSAQDHSQHF. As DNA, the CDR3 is TGCAGTGCTCAGGATCACTCCCAGCATTTT.

The CDR3: CAWSGPHGYTF. The CDR3 region has the DNA TGTGCCTGGAGTGGGCCCCATGGCTACACCTTC. This chain connects TRBV30 to TRBJ1-2; the D is unclear. The CDR3 sequence is 11 residues long. The germline CDR1 and CDR2 sequences are GTSNPN and SVGIG (reference sequence). V lost 1 base and J 6 bases, leaving 6 bases between the germline ends.

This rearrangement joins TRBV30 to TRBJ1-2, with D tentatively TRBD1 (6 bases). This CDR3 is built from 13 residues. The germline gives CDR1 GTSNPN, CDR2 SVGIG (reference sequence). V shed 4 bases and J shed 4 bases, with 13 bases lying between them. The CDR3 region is CAWKTGSLYGYTF. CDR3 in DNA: TGTGCCTGGAAGACAGGATCCCTCTATGGCTACACCTTC.

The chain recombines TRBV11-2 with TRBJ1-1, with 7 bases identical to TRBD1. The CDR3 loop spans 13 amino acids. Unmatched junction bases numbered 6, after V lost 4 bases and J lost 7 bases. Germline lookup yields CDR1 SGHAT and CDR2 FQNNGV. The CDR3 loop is CASSSLRDSEAFF. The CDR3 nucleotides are TGTGCCAGCAGCTCACTACGGGACAGTGAAGCTTTCTTT.

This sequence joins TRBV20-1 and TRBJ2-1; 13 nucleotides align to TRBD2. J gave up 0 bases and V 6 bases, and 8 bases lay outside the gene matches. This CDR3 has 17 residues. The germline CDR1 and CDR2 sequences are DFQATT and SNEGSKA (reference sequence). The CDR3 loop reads CSASGTSGMGSYNEQFF. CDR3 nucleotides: TGCAGTGCCTCCGGGACTAGCGGGATGGGCTCCTACAATGAGCAGTTCTTC.

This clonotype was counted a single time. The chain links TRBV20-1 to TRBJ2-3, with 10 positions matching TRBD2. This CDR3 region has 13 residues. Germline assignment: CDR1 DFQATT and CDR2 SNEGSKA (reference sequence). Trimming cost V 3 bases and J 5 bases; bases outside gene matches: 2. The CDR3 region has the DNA TGCAGTGCTAGCCCTAGCGGGGGAGATACGCAGTATTTT. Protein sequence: CSASPSGGDTQYF.

This CDR3 reads CSAGAGTTDTQYF. The CDR3 DNA reads as TGCAGTGCTGGGGCGGGGACCACAGATACGCAGTATTTT. The rearrangement joins TRBV20-1 to TRBJ2-3; a weak D match, TRBD2 (6 bases). Trimming removed 5 bases at V and 2 bases at J, with 11 bases between. Germline V gene data show CDR1 as DFQATT and CDR2 as SNEGSKA (reference sequence). This CDR3 contains 13 residues.

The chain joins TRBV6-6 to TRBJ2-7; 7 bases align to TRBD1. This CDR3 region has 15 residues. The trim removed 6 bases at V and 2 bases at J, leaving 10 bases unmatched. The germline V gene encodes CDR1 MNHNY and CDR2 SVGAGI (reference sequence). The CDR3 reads CASSPAGDRTYEQYF. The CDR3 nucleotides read TGTGCCAGCAGCCCAGCCGGGGACAGAACCTACGAGCAGTACTTC.

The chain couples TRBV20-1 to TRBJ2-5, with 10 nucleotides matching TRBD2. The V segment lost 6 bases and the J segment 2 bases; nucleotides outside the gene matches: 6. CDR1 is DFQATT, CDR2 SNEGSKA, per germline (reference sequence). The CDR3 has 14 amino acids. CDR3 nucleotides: TGCAGTGCGAGTCAGACTAGCGGGCAAGAGACCCAGTACTTC. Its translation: CSASQTSGQETQYF.

The CDR3, as DNA: TGTGCCAGCAGTTTTAGGAATCAGCCCCAGCATTTT. Its protein product is CASSFRNQPQHF. This sequence joins TRBV6-2 or TRBV6-3 and TRBJ1-5; D is undetermined. Per the germline V gene, CDR1 is MNHEY and CDR2 is SVGEGT. The CDR3 has 12 amino acids. With 4 bases removed from V and 4 bases from J, the gap between germline ends came to 5 bases.

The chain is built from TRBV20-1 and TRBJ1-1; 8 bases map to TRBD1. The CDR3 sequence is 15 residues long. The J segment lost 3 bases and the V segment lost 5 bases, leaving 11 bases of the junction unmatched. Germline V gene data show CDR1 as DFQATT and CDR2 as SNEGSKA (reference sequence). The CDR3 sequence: CSAGGTGGAYTEAFF. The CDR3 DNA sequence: TGCAGTGCTGGGGGGACAGGCGGGGCGTACACTGAAGCTTTCTTT.

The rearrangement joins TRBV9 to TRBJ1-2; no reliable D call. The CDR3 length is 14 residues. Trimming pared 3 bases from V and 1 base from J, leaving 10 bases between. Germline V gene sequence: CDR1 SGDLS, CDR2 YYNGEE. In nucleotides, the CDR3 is TGTGCCAGCAGCGGGCCGCCTCTTAACTATGGCTACACCTTC. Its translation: CASSGPPLNYGYTF.

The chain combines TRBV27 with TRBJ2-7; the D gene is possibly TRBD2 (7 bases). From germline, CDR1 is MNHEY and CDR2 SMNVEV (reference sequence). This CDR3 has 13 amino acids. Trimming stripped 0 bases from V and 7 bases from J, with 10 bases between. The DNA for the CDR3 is TGTGCCAGCAGTTTATCGGGAGGGGGGGAGCAGTACTTC. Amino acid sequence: CASSLSGGGEQYF.

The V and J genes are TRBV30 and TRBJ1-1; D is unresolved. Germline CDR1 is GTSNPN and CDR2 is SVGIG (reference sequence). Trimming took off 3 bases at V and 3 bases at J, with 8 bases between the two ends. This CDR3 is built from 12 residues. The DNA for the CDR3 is TGTGCCTGGAGGGAGACGGACACTGAAGCTTTCTTT. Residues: CAWRETDTEAFF. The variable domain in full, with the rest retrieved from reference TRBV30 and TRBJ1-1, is SQTIHQWPATLVQPVGSPLSLECTVEGTSNPNLYWYRQAAGRGLQLLFYSVGIGQISSEVPQNLSASRPQDRQFILSSKKLLLSDSGFYLCAWRETDTEAFFGQGTRLTVV.

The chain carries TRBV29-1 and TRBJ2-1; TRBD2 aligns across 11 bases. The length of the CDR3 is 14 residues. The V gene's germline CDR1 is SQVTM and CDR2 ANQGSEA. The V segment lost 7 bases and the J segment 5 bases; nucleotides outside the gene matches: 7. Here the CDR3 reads CSDRLAGFNNEQFF. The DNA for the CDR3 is TGCAGCGACCGACTAGCGGGATTCAACAATGAGCAGTTCTTC.

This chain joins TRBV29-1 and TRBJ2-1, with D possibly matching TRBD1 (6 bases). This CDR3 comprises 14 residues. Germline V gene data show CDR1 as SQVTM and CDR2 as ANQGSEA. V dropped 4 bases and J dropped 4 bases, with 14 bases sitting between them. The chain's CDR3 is CSVVLTGFYNEQFF. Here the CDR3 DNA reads TGCAGCGTTGTCCTGACAGGATTTTACAATGAGCAGTTCTTC.

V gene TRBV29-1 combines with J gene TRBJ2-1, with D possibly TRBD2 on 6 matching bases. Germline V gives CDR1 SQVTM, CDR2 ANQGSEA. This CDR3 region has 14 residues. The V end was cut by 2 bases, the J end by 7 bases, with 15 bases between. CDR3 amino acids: CSVESSGLKNEQFF. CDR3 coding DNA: TGCAGCGTTGAATCCAGCGGGCTTAAGAATGAGCAGTTCTTC.

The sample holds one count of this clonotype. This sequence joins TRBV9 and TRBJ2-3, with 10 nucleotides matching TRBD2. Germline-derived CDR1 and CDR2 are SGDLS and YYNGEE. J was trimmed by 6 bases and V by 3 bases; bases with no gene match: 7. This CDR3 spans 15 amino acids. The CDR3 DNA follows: TGTGCCAGCAGCGCGACTAGCGGGCATGGGGATACGCAGTATTTT. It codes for CASSATSGHGDTQYF. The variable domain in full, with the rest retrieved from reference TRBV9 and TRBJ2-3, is DSGVTQTPKHLITATGQRVTLRCSPRSGDLSVYWYQQSLDQGLQFLIQYYNGEERAKGNILERFSAQQFPDLHSELNLSSLELGDSALYFCASSATSGHGDTQYFGPGTRLTVL.

CDR3 in DNA: TGCAGTGCTAGAGTTCAGCGGGAGGGTGGGGATACGCAGTATTTT. Translation gives CSARVQREGGDTQYF. The rearrangement joins TRBV20-1 to TRBJ2-3, with 10 bases that match TRBD2. V lost 1 base and J lost 6; bases outside the gene matches: 7. CDR1 DFQATT and CDR2 SNEGSKA come from the germline V gene (reference sequence). The CDR3 totals 15 residues.

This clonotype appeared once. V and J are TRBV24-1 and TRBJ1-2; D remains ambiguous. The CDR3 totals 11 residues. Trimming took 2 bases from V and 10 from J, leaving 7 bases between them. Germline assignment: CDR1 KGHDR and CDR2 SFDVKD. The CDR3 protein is CATSDSSFYTF. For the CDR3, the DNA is TGTGCCACCAGTGATTCGTCTTTCTACACCTTC.

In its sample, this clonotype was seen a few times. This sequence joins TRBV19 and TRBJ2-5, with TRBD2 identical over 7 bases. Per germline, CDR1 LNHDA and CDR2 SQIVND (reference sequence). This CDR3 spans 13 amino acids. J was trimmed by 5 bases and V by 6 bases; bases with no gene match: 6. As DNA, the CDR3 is TGTGCCAGTAGGCGAGGGCGGGAGGAGACCCAGTACTTC. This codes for CASRRGREETQYF.

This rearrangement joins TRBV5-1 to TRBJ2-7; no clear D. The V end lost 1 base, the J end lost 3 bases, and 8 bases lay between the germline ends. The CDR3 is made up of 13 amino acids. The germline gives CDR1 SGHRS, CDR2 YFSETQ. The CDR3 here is CASSLFPSYEQYF. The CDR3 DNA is TGCGCCAGCAGCTTGTTTCCCAGCTACGAGCAGTACTTC.

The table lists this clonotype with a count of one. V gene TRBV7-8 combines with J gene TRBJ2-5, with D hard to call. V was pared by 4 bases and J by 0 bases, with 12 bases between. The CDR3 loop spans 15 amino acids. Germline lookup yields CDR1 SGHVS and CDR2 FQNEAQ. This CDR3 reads CASSSINGYQETQYF. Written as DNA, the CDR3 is TGTGCCAGCAGCTCTATCAACGGGTACCAAGAGACCCAGTACTTC.

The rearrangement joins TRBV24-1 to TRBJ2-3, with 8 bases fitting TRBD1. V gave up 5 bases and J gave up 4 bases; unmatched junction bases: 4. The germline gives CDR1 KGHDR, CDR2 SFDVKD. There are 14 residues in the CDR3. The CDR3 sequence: CATSGWTGPDTQYF. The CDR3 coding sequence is TGTGCCACCAGTGGCTGGACAGGGCCAGATACGCAGTATTTT.

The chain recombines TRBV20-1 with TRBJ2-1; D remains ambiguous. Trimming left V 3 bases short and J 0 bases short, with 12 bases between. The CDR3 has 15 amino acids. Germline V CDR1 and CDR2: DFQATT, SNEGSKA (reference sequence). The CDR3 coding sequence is TGCAGTGCTAGCACGCCTCAAAGCTCCTACAATGAGCAGTTCTTC. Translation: CSASTPQSSYNEQFF.

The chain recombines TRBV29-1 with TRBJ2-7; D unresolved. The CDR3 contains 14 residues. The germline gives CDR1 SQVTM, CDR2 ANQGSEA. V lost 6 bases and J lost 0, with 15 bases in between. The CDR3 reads CSVSRPVSSYEQYF. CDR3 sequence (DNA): TGCAGCGTCTCCCGGCCGGTGAGCTCCTACGAGCAGTACTTC.

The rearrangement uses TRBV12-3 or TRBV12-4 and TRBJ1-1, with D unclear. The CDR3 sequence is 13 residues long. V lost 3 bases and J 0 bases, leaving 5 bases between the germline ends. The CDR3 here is CASSLRVNTEAFF. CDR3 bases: TGTGCCAGCAGTTTGAGGGTGAACACTGAAGCTTTCTTT.

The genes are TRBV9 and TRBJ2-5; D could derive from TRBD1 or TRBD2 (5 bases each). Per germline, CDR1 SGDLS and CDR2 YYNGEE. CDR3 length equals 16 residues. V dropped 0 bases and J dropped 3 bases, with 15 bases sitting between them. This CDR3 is CASSVGWSRGEETQYF. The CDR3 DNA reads TGTGCCAGCAGCGTAGGGTGGTCGAGGGGAGAAGAGACCCAGTACTTC.

The CDR3: CASSIIQTQYF. The CDR3 DNA follows: TGTGCCAGCAGTATCATCCAGACCCAGTACTTC. The rearrangement uses TRBV12-3 or TRBV12-4 and TRBJ2-5; D unresolved. The CDR3 has 11 amino acids. V was pared by 5 bases and J by 6 bases, with 7 bases between.